These 18 T cell receptor beta chains originate from one sample sequenced in a study of T cells in localized non-small cell lung cancer. Clones were read by immunoSEQ multiplex PCR, and TCRdb kept only the in-frame ones, dropping some. The repertoire holds 1,400 to 1,500 clones, 25% to 30% seen once, with roughly 7.9% in the top ten. The sample in question was lung tumor tissue, obtained before any cancer treatment. Receptors originate from a male donor aged 60 or over with stage II lung adenocarcinoma.

The chain employs TRBV19 and TRBJ2-7, with TRBD1 identical over 7 bases. Per the germline V gene, CDR1 is LNHDA and CDR2 is SQIVND (reference sequence). This CDR3 comprises 15 residues. V dropped 3 bases and J dropped 3; count of bases not matched to a gene: 8. The CDR3 region is CASSIGQGELYEQYF. The CDR3 DNA reads as TGTGCCAGTAGTATCGGGCAGGGGGAACTCTACGAGCAGTACTTC.

The rearrangement uses TRBV19 and TRBJ2-2, with 9 positions matching TRBD1. This CDR3 is built from 16 residues. The J segment lost 6 bases and the V segment lost 4 bases, leaving 9 bases of the junction unmatched. Germline CDR1 is LNHDA and CDR2 is SQIVND (reference sequence). This CDR3 is CASSRVTGGYAGELFF. The CDR3 region has the DNA TGTGCCAGTAGTAGAGTGACAGGGGGTTACGCCGGGGAGCTGTTTTTT.

The V and J genes are TRBV11-3 and TRBJ2-2; unclear D gene. Per the germline V gene, CDR1 is SGHNT and CDR2 is YENEEA. The CDR3 runs 16 residues. V was clipped by 5 bases and J by 0 bases, with 13 bases between them. CDR3 protein: CASSITRASNTGELFF. CDR3 nucleotide sequence: TGTGCCAGCAGCATTACACGGGCCTCGAACACCGGGGAGCTGTTTTTT.

The sample holds a few counts of this clone. The chain is built from TRBV11-3 and TRBJ2-7; 7 positions agree with TRBD1. The CDR3 totals 14 residues. Losses at the gene ends were 6 bases for V and 1 base for J; bases not matched to a gene: 6. Germline CDR1 reads SGHNT; CDR2 reads YENEEA. CDR3 nucleotide sequence: TGTGCCAGCAGGATGGGGACAGCTTCCTACGAGCAGTACTTC. It translates to CASRMGTASYEQYF. Based on the CDR3 plus reference TRBV11-3 and TRBJ2-7, the full variable domain is EAGVVQSPRYKIIEKKQPVAFWCNPISGHNTLYWYLQNLGQGPELLIRYENEEAVDDSQLPKDRFSAERLKGVDSTLKIQPAELGDSAVYLCASRMGTASYEQYFGPGTRLTVT.

Only one count was recorded for this clone. This sequence joins TRBV5-1 and TRBJ2-1; 10 bases agree with TRBD2. CDR3 length: 15 residues. Germline CDR1 SGHRS, CDR2 YFSETQ. Germline trimming cut 2 bases from V and 5 bases from J; bases unmatched to any gene: 4. CDR3 nucleotides: TGCGCCAGCAGCTTCCTAGCGGGAGCAAACAATGAGCAGTTCTTC. It specifies CASSFLAGANNEQFF. The full variable domain, in which reference TRBV5-1 and TRBJ2-1 provide the parts outside the CDR3, is KAGVTQTPRYLIKTRGQQVTLSCSPISGHRSVSWYQQTPGQGLQFLFEYFSETQRNKGNFPGRFSGRQFSNSRSEMNVSTLELGDSALYLCASSFLAGANNEQFFGPGTRLTVL.

This clone came up a few times. The chain combines TRBV11-3 with TRBJ2-1, with 12 bases that match TRBD2. The trim removed 4 bases at V and 2 bases at J, leaving 15 bases unmatched. This CDR3 contains 20 residues. Germline V gives CDR1 SGHNT, CDR2 YENEEA. The DNA of the CDR3 is TGTGCCAGCAGCTCCAGACTAGCGGGAGTACGCCCAATGGCCTACAATGAGCAGTTCTTC. Protein product: CASSSRLAGVRPMAYNEQFF. Based on the CDR3 plus reference TRBV11-3 and TRBJ2-1, the full variable domain is EAGVVQSPRYKIIEKKQPVAFWCNPISGHNTLYWYLQNLGQGPELLIRYENEEAVDDSQLPKDRFSAERLKGVDSTLKIQPAELGDSAVYLCASSSRLAGVRPMAYNEQFFGPGTRLTVL.

The chain has TRBV28 and TRBJ1-2, with a tentative D call TRBD1 (5 bases). V was trimmed by 3 bases and J by 5 bases, leaving 13 bases between them. CDR1 is MDHEN, CDR2 SYDVKM, per germline. The CDR3 totals 14 residues. The CDR3 nucleotides read TGTGCCAGCAGTTTTTCCGGGGGTGGGTATGGCTACACCTTC. It is translated as CASSFSGGGYGYTF.

The chain combines TRBV11-3 with TRBJ1-1; 7 nucleotides align to TRBD1. The V gene end was trimmed by 2 bases and the J gene end by 5 bases; junction bases not matched to a gene: 8. Germline CDR1 SGHNT, CDR2 YENEEA. The CDR3 sequence is 15 residues long. The CDR3, as DNA: TGTGCCAGCAGCTTAAGTAGGGGGCCGAGTACTGAAGCTTTCTTT. Translated: CASSLSRGPSTEAFF.

This clone has only a few counts. The chain employs TRBV15 and TRBJ1-1; D unclear. Germline V lookup: CDR1 LNHNV, CDR2 YYDKDF (reference sequence). The CDR3 covers 15 residues. Trimming took 1 base from V and 1 from J, leaving 10 bases between them. The CDR3 nucleotides are TGTGCCACCAGCAGAGGATATCAGGCGAACACTGAAGCTTTCTTT. This sequence encodes CATSRGYQANTEAFF.

This clone has only a few counts. The gene calls are TRBV11-3 and TRBJ2-4; D is perhaps TRBD2 (6 bases). The CDR3 contains 15 residues. The V end lost 8 bases, the J end lost 8 bases, and 22 bases lay between the germline ends. Germline assignment: CDR1 SGHNT and CDR2 YENEEA. The CDR3 bases are TGTGCCAGCTCACCTTGGCGCGGGATGGGGGACATTCAGTACTTC. It specifies CASSPWRGMGDIQYF.

This clone is medium-sized by share. The chain uses TRBV11-3 and TRBJ1-2; 11 bases fit TRBD1. Germline CDR1 SGHNT, CDR2 YENEEA. The CDR3 is made up of 15 amino acids. Germline trimming cut 4 bases from V and 8 bases from J; bases unmatched to any gene: 9. CDR3 loop: CASSYPTGTGGGYTF. CDR3 coding DNA: TGTGCCAGCAGCTACCCTACCGGGACAGGGGGAGGCTACACCTTC. The whole variable domain, remainder taken from reference TRBV11-3 and TRBJ1-2, is EAGVVQSPRYKIIEKKQPVAFWCNPISGHNTLYWYLQNLGQGPELLIRYENEEAVDDSQLPKDRFSAERLKGVDSTLKIQPAELGDSAVYLCASSYPTGTGGGYTFGSGTRLTVV.

V gene TRBV5-1 combines with J gene TRBJ1-1, with 9 bases that match TRBD1. V lost 3 bases to trimming and J lost 7 bases; unmatched junction nucleotides: 10. The CDR3 contains 15 residues. Germline values: CDR1 SGHRS, CDR2 YFSETQ. The CDR3 sequence is CASSSGGTGGLEAFF. The CDR3 region has the DNA TGCGCCAGCAGCTCCGGGGGCACAGGGGGCCTTGAAGCTTTCTTT. Based on the CDR3 plus reference TRBV5-1 and TRBJ1-1, the full variable domain is KAGVTQTPRYLIKTRGQQVTLSCSPISGHRSVSWYQQTPGQGLQFLFEYFSETQRNKGNFPGRFSGRQFSNSRSEMNVSTLELGDSALYLCASSSGGTGGLEAFFGQGTRLTVV.

This clone was recorded a few times. The V gene is TRBV28, the J gene TRBJ2-2, with unresolved D. CDR1 and CDR2 from the germline V gene are MDHEN and SYDVKM. Trimming pared 8 bases from V and 4 bases from J, leaving 14 bases between. CDR3 size: 14 residues. CDR3 sequence: CASWADSSTGELFF. The CDR3 DNA sequence: TGTGCCAGCTGGGCCGATTCCTCCACCGGGGAGCTGTTTTTT.

This clone was seen a handful of times. The chain couples TRBV28 to TRBJ1-1; 8 positions agree with TRBD1. The germline CDR1 and CDR2 sequences are MDHEN and SYDVKM. The ends lost 6 bases at V and 1 base at J; junction bases unmatched: 13. The CDR3 loop spans 17 amino acids. CDR3 nucleotide sequence: TGTGCCAGCAGCACCTCGGAGACAGGGGTCGGGAACACTGAAGCTTTCTTT. Its protein product is CASSTSETGVGNTEAFF. The full variable domain, rest sourced from reference TRBV28 and TRBJ1-1, is DVKVTQSSRYLVKRTGEKVFLECVQDMDHENMFWYRQDPGLGLRLIYFSYDVKMKEKGDIPEGYSVSREKKERFSLILESASTNQTSMYLCASSTSETGVGNTEAFFGQGTRLTVV.

The V gene is TRBV5-1, the J gene TRBJ2-7; 9 positions match TRBD1. Germline trimming cut 3 bases from V and 6 bases from J; bases unmatched to any gene: 7. Germline V gene data show CDR1 as SGHRS and CDR2 as YFSETQ. CDR3 length: 14 amino acids. CDR3: CASSSGTGLGEQYF. CDR3 nucleotides: TGCGCCAGCAGCTCCGGGACAGGGTTGGGCGAGCAGTACTTC.

The CDR3 region has the DNA TGTGCCAGCAGTGAAGCCGGGACAGCGACCTACGAGCAGTACTTC. Its translation: CASSEAGTATYEQYF. The chain uses TRBV25-1 and TRBJ2-7; 7 nucleotides align to TRBD1. CDR3 length: 15 amino acids. Unmatched junction bases numbered 6, after V lost 2 bases and J lost 2 bases. Per the germline V gene, CDR1 is MGHDK and CDR2 is SYGVNS.

This clone has just a few counts. The CDR3 coding sequence is TGTGCCAGCAGCTTAGACGGGAGTAGGTACGAGCAGTACTTC. Amino acid sequence: CASSLDGSRYEQYF. The J gene is TRBJ2-7, the V gene TRBV11-3, with D perhaps TRBD2 (6 bases). The CDR3 extends over 14 amino acids. V was pared by 0 bases and J by 4 bases, with 10 bases between. The germline CDR1 and CDR2 sequences are SGHNT and YENEEA.

V usage is TRBV29-1 and J usage is TRBJ2-7; either TRBD1 or TRBD2 may fit D (5 bases each). The V end lost 6 bases, the J end lost 0 bases, and 15 bases lay between the germline ends. Germline V gene sequence: CDR1 SQVTM, CDR2 ANQGSEA. The CDR3 spans 14 residues. CDR3 bases: TGCAGCGTCCGCCGGGACCTCCGCTCCTACGAGCAGTACTTC. Translated, it gives CSVRRDLRSYEQYF.